These 8 T cell receptor beta chains originate from one sample sequenced in a study of blood T cell repertoires in COVID-19. TCRdb keeps only in-frame clones here, not all; method: immunoSEQ multiplex PCR. The sample has approximately 130,000 clones, over 75% seen once. Sequenced: peripheral blood. These TCRs come from a man in his forties or fifties with active or convalescent COVID-19.

This clone has more than one count but fewer than ten. The V and J genes are TRBV5-5 and TRBJ1-6; TRBD1 agrees at 7 bases. The germline gives CDR1 SGHKS, CDR2 YYEKEE (reference sequence). V lost 4 bases and J lost 5; bases outside the gene matches: 9. The CDR3 consists of 16 residues. The CDR3 DNA is TGTGCCAGCAGCCGAACCTCCGGGACAGATAATTCACCCCTCCACTTT. Translating gives CASSRTSGTDNSPLHF.

This clone has just a few counts. The V and J genes are TRBV27 and TRBJ2-2, with 8 bases that match TRBD2. J gave up 4 bases and V 4 bases, and 11 bases lay outside the gene matches. Per germline, CDR1 MNHEY and CDR2 SMNVEV (reference sequence). The CDR3 spans 17 residues. In DNA, the CDR3 is TGTGCCAGCAGTTCCCCCTTGCGGGGGGACCGCACCGGGGAGCTGTTTTTT. The encoded protein is CASSSPLRGDRTGELFF.

This clone was seen at least ten times. V is TRBV5-5 and J is TRBJ1-3; weak D call: TRBD1 (6 bases). The length of the CDR3 is 15 residues. Trimming pared 5 bases from V and 0 bases from J, leaving 12 bases between. The V gene's germline CDR1 is SGHKS and CDR2 YYEKEE (reference sequence). The DNA for the CDR3 is TGTGCCAGCAGTGTTGGGGGGGCCTCTGGAAACACCATATATTTT. It encodes CASSVGGASGNTIYF.

V gene TRBV29-1 combines with J gene TRBJ2-7; a possible D gene is TRBD1 (5 bases). The CDR3 loop spans 13 amino acids. Per germline, CDR1 SQVTM and CDR2 ANQGSEA. Trimming took 5 bases from V and 7 from J, leaving 18 bases between them. DNA of the CDR3: TGCAGCGTTATCAGGGAATGGTTTAGTGAGCAGTACTTC. Its translation: CSVIREWFSEQYF.

The chain has TRBV12-3 or TRBV12-4 and TRBJ1-1; 8 nucleotides align to TRBD1. The CDR3 consists of 13 residues. Trimming removed 6 bases from V and 6 bases from J; junction bases left unmatched: 6. CDR3 residues: CASSLTGVAEAFF. In DNA form, the CDR3 reads TGTGCCAGCAGCCTGACAGGGGTCGCTGAAGCTTTCTTT.

V gene TRBV5-1 combines with J gene TRBJ2-7; 12 bases agree with TRBD2. V was clipped by 1 base and J by 2 bases; unmatched bases: 7. The CDR3 consists of 17 residues. Germline V gene lookup returns CDR1 SGHRS and CDR2 YFSETQ. The CDR3, as DNA: TGCGCCAGCAGCTTGCTCCCTAGCGGGGGGGCAACCTACGAGCAGTACTTC. The encoded protein is CASSLLPSGGATYEQYF.

J is TRBJ1-5 and V is TRBV4-1, with TRBD1 as a possible D gene (5 bases). CDR1 is MGHRA, CDR2 YSYEKL, per germline. The V end was cut by 0 bases, the J end by 0 bases, with 21 bases between. This CDR3 has 20 amino acids. The CDR3 sequence: CASSQDGRGGRPYSNQPQHF. DNA for the CDR3: TGCGCCAGCAGCCAAGATGGGCGGGGGGGGAGACCATATAGCAATCAGCCCCAGCATTTT.

The rearrangement uses TRBV7-2 and TRBJ1-1; tentatively, D is TRBD1 (5 bases). V was cut by 1 base and J by 6 bases, with 9 bases left in between. Germline V gene data show CDR1 as SGHTA and CDR2 as FQGNSA. The CDR3 has 13 residues. CDR3 amino acids: CASSLEGFAEAFF. Here the CDR3 DNA reads TGTGCCAGCAGCTTAGAGGGGTTCGCTGAAGCTTTCTTT.